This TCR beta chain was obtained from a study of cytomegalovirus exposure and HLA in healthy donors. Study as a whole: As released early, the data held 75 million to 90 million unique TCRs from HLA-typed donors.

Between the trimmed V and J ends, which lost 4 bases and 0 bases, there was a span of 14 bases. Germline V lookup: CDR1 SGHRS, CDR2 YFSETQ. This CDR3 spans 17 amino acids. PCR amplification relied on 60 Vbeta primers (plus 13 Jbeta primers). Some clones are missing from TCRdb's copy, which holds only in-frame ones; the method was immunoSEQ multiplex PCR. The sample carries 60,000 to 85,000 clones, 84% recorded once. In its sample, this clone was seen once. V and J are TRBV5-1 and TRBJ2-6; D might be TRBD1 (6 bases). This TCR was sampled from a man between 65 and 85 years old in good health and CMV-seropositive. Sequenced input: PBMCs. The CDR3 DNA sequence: TGCGCCAGCAGCGCAGGACAGATAGCCTCTGGGGCCAACGTCCTGACTTTC. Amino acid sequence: CASSAGQIASGANVLTF.